These T cell receptor beta chains were read from a single sample in a study of T cell responses to AZD1222 COVID-19 vaccine. Sequencing used immunoSEQ multiplex PCR; TCRdb keeps in-frame clones, though not all of them. The repertoire consists of roughly 140,000 clones, with 92% occurring once and the leading ten covering about 1.5%. The source material was peripheral blood, sampled on day 0 of AZD1222 vaccination. The receptors come from an adult in good health. The CDR3 runs from the conserved cysteine through the conserved F or W. D genes are given only for firm matches.

D gene	V gene	CDR3 length	J gene	CDR3 DNA	CDR3 protein
TRBD1	TRBV7-9	14	TRBJ2-5	TGTGCCAGCAGCATGGGACAGGTGATGGCGACCCAGTACTTC	CASSMGQVMATQYF
NA	TRBV30	13	TRBJ1-2	TGTGCCTGGAGGGGCCAGGGGATCGGTGGCTACACCTTC	CAWRGQGIGGYTF
TRBD2	TRBV11-2	16	TRBJ2-7	TGTGCCAGCAGCTTACGGGGGGGGCTACTCTCCTACGAGCAGTACTTC	CASSLRGGLLSYEQYF
NA	TRBV15	13	TRBJ2-7	TGTGCCACCAGCAGAGACCTAACTTCTCCCCAGTACTTC	CATSRDLTSPQYF
NA	TRBV28	13	TRBJ1-5	TGTGCCAGCAGTGAGGGTCCGCATCAGCCCCAGCATTTT	CASSEGPHQPQHF
NA	TRBV30	11	TRBJ2-3	TGTGCCTGGACTGGCACAGATACGCAGTATTTT	CAWTGTDTQYF
NA	TRBV20-1	11	TRBJ2-1	TGCAGTGCTACAACAGGGTTGGAGCAGTTCTTC	CSATTGLEQFF
TRBD1	TRBV28	16	TRBJ1-4	TGTGCCAGCAGTTCTAATGGTGACAGGGGGGGTGAAAAACTGTTTTTT	CASSSNGDRGGEKLFF
NA	TRBV3-1/TRBV3-2	13	TRBJ2-5	TGTGCCAGCAGCCAAAGCGTCCGTGGGACCCAGTACTTC	CASSQSVRGTQYF
TRBD1	TRBV27	14	TRBJ1-6	TGTGCCAGCAGTTTCAGGGGGCCTAATTCACCCCTCCACTTT	CASSFRGPNSPLHF